The clone carrying this T cell receptor beta chain was counted at least ten times. Its matching antigen is unknown. Preparing the TCRbeta library involved the use of unique molecular identifiers. TCRdb itself ran the PCR reads through MiXCR, one entry per CDR3 protein. The top ten hold 7.5% of the sample, which has approximately 300,000 distinct CDR3 sequences, over 9% seen once. This specimen belongs to a study of T-cell reconstitution after alpha-beta-depleted transplantation in children. The study, taken as a whole, reports: Several patients had high TCRbeta diversity at day 60; it came from surviving recipient T cells and thymic progenitors. Reported findings indicate that, about two months after transplant, alpha-beta T cells came from several hundred expanded clones, which were derived from non-depleted graft cells. The main origin of T-cell counts and diversity one year after transplant was newly produced T cells.

The germline CDR1 and CDR2 sequences are SGHTA and FQGNSA. V lost 5 bases to trimming and J lost 5 bases; unmatched junction nucleotides: 11. CDR3 length: 15 amino acids. The sequence came from a boy younger than two with acute myeloid leukemia, due to receive a stem cell transplant. The specimen was PBMCs, collected before TCRalphabeta/CD19-depleted stem cell transplant. The chain combines TRBV7-2 with TRBJ2-5; 7 bases are a match to TRBD2. The chain's CDR3 is CASSQGFREVETQYF. The CDR3 DNA reads as TGTGCCAGCAGCCAAGGCTTCCGGGAGGTTGAGACCCAGTACTTC.